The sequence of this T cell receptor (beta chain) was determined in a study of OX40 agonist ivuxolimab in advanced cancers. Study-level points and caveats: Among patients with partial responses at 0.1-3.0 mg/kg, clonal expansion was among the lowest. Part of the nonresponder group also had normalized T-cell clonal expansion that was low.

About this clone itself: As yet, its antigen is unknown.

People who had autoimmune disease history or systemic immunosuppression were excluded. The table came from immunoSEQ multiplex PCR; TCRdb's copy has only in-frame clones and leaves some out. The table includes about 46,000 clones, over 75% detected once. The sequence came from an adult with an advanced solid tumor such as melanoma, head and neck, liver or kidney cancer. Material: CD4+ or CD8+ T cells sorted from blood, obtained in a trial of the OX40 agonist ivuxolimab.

This CDR3 reads CASSLGQGIRGNEKLFF. The CDR3 region has the DNA TGCGCCAGCAGCTTAGGACAGGGAATACGGGGGAATGAAAAACTGTTTTTT. The chain uses TRBV5-1 and TRBJ1-4; 8 bases line up with TRBD1. The CDR3 runs to 17 residues. The V and J ends lost 2 bases and 5 bases, in that order; junction bases with no gene match: 11. The germline V gene has CDR1 SGHRS and CDR2 YFSETQ. Filled out from reference TRBV5-1 and TRBJ1-4, the complete variable domain reads KAGVTQTPRYLIKTRGQQVTLSCSPISGHRSVSWYQQTPGQGLQFLFEYFSETQRNKGNFPGRFSGRQFSNSRSEMNVSTLELGDSALYLCASSLGQGIRGNEKLFFGSGTQLSVL.